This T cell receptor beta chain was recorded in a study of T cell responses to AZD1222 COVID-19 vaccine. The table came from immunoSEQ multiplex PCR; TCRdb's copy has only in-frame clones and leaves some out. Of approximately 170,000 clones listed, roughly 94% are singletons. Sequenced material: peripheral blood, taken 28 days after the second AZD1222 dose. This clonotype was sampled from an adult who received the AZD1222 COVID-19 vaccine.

The CDR3 loop reads CASSQLGLDEQYF. CDR3 DNA sequence: TGTGCCAGCAGCCAACTGGGGTTGGACGAGCAGTACTTC. V and J are TRBV14 and TRBJ2-7; D unclear. CDR1 and CDR2 from the germline V gene are SGHDN and FVKESK. The CDR3 length is 13 residues. The V end was cut by 2 bases, the J end by 5 bases, with 10 bases between.